These 32 T cell receptor beta chains originate from one sample sequenced in a study of T cells in Graves' hyperthyroidism and ophthalmopathy. Amplification yielded TCR beta CDR3 regions, with RNA transcripts as the source. The study used the HTBI primer set for a first-round RT-PCR of the TCR CDR3. TCRdb re-analysed the multiplex PCR reads in MiXCR, keeping a single row per CDR3 protein. The repertoire holds around 200,000 distinct CDR3 sequences, with around 15% as singletons. Sequencing was carried out using blood. These TCRs come from a woman aged 50 to 60 with Graves' hyperthyroidism.

This clonotype was detected ten times or more. The chain employs TRBV20-1 and TRBJ1-4; TRBD1 is a possible D gene (5 bases). CDR3 size: 16 residues. V was clipped by 6 bases and J by 4 bases, with 21 bases between them. CDR1 is DFQATT, CDR2 SNEGSKA, per germline (reference sequence). The CDR3, as DNA: TGCAGTGCCCCCAAGAGGGAGGGGTCGATTAATGAAAAACTGTTTTTT. Translating it yields CSAPKREGSINEKLFF.

Remarks on this clonotype: A read error may explain this, as a much larger clone is one base away. This chain uses TRBV6-1 with TRBJ2-3; D gene unclear. Germline V gene sequence: CDR1 MNHNS, CDR2 SASEGT. CDR3 length: 14 residues. V lost 8 bases and J 1 base, leaving 13 bases between the germline ends. This chain's CDR3 is CASHLRRGTDTQYF. As DNA, the CDR3 is TGTGCCAGCCACCTGCGCCGGGGCACAGATACGCAGTATTTT.

This clonotype was picked up many times. The genes are TRBV27 and TRBJ1-6; TRBD1 matches 8 bases. Germline assignment: CDR1 MNHEY and CDR2 SMNVEV (reference sequence). Unmatched junction bases numbered 4, after V lost 2 bases and J lost 7 bases. The CDR3 is 15 amino acids. Here the CDR3 DNA reads TGTGCCAGCAGTTTACAGGGGGCAGGGAATTCACCCCTCCACTTT. Amino acid sequence: CASSLQGAGNSPLHF.

There are many counts of this clonotype. The V gene is TRBV29-1, the J gene TRBJ1-2; 11 nucleotides match TRBD1. The CDR3 runs to 14 residues. The V gene end was trimmed by 6 bases and the J gene end by 6 bases; junction bases not matched to a gene: 9. Germline loops: CDR1 SQVTM, CDR2 ANQGSEA. The CDR3 bases are TGCAGCGTCCCCGGGACAGGGGGATGGGATGGCTACACCTTC. Translating it yields CSVPGTGGWDGYTF.

In this sample, this clonotype turned up many times. The chain has TRBV3-1 and TRBJ2-7; 13 bases align to TRBD2. The germline gives CDR1 LGHDT, CDR2 YNNKEL (reference sequence). The ends lost 3 bases at V and 3 bases at J; junction bases unmatched: 17. The CDR3 runs to 20 residues. CDR3: CASSHQSRGLAGFPFYEQYF. Here the CDR3 DNA reads TGTGCCAGCAGCCACCAAAGTCGGGGACTAGCGGGGTTCCCGTTCTACGAGCAGTACTTC.

The table lists this clonotype with many counts. The chain has TRBV15 and TRBJ1-4; D gene uncertain. The CDR3 runs to 15 residues. The V gene's germline CDR1 is LNHNV and CDR2 YYDKDF (reference sequence). Deletions cut 0 bases from V and 0 bases from J, with 5 bases between. The chain's CDR3 is CATSRDASTNEKLFF. The CDR3 nucleotides read TGTGCCACCAGCAGAGACGCCTCAACTAATGAAAAACTGTTTTTT.

In its sample, this clonotype was seen many times. The V gene is TRBV6-1, the J gene TRBJ1-2; D uncertain. V lost 7 bases and J 4 bases, leaving 7 bases between the germline ends. CDR1 is MNHNS and CDR2 is SASEGT in the germline V gene. The CDR3 is 11 amino acids. Written as DNA, the CDR3 is TGTGCCAGCACCGAGGCCTATGGCTACACCTTC. Translation gives CASTEAYGYTF.

The rearrangement uses TRBV5-4 and TRBJ2-7; D may be TRBD1 (5 bases). CDR1 is SGHNT, CDR2 YYREEE, per germline (reference sequence). The CDR3 loop spans 14 amino acids. The ends were cut back, 0 bases at V and 0 bases at J, with 7 bases in the middle. The CDR3 is CASSLGDSSYEQYF. CDR3 in DNA: TGTGCCAGCAGCTTGGGAGACAGCTCCTACGAGCAGTACTTC. The full variable domain, rest sourced from reference TRBV5-4 and TRBJ2-7, is ETGVTQSPTHLIKTRGQQVTLRCSSQSGHNTVSWYQQALGQGPQFIFQYYREEENGRGNFPPRFSGLQFPNYSSELNVNALELDDSALYLCASSLGDSSYEQYFGPGTRLTVT.

This clonotype was recorded many times. The J gene is TRBJ2-7, the V gene TRBV6-1; possible D gene TRBD1, 5 bases. The CDR3 is 15 amino acids. Trimming stripped 5 bases from V and 5 bases from J, with 19 bases between. Germline CDR1 MNHNS, CDR2 SASEGT. The CDR3 loop is CASSLGHPGDHEQYF. CDR3 nucleotide sequence: TGTGCCAGCAGTTTAGGACATCCGGGCGACCACGAGCAGTACTTC.

This clonotype was counted ten times or more. J is TRBJ2-5 and V is TRBV20-1; D remains unclear. CDR3 length: 12 residues. Trimming took 3 bases from V and 5 from J, leaving 10 bases between them. Germline CDR1 is DFQATT and CDR2 is SNEGSKA (reference sequence). The CDR3 reads CSASSVRETQYF. DNA for the CDR3: TGCAGTGCTAGCTCGGTTAGGGAGACCCAGTACTTC.

This clonotype was picked up many times. The chain links TRBV7-8 to TRBJ1-1; no definite D call. Trimming stripped 3 bases from V and 2 bases from J, with 10 bases between. Germline V gene data show CDR1 as SGHVS and CDR2 as FQNEAQ. The CDR3 has 14 residues. Here the CDR3 DNA reads TGTGCCAGCAGCTTTTTGGGTCAAAACACTGAAGCTTTCTTT. Translating it yields CASSFLGQNTEAFF.

This clonotype was detected ten times or more. This chain links TRBV20-1 with TRBJ1-1; 7 bases agree with TRBD1. There are 15 residues in the CDR3. Germline V lookup: CDR1 DFQATT, CDR2 SNEGSKA (reference sequence). Losses at the gene ends were 6 bases for V and 0 bases for J; bases not matched to a gene: 10. In DNA form, the CDR3 reads TGCAGTGCCAAATCACAGGGGCGCTTGAACACTGAAGCTTTCTTT. Translation: CSAKSQGRLNTEAFF.

Ten or more counts support this clonotype. The V call is TRBV5-1, the J call TRBJ2-7; 8 bases align to TRBD1. Germline assignment: CDR1 SGHRS and CDR2 YFSETQ. V lost 3 bases and J lost 5; bases outside the gene matches: 1. The CDR3 length is 12 residues. The CDR3, as DNA: TGCGCCAGCAGCTGGGGACAGGACGAGCAGTACTTC. The encoded protein is CASSWGQDEQYF.

The table lists this clonotype with many counts. The chain links TRBV3-1 to TRBJ2-7; D uncertain. CDR3 length equals 13 residues. The ends were cut back, 1 base at V and 6 bases at J, with 10 bases in the middle. Germline V lookup: CDR1 LGHDT, CDR2 YNNKEL (reference sequence). CDR3 bases: TGTGCCAGCAGCCAAGTGCACGCGATCGAGCAGTACTTC. Protein sequence: CASSQVHAIEQYF.

This clonotype occurred many times. In DNA, the CDR3 is TGTGCCAGCAGCTTATGGGCGGGAACGAGCTCCTACAATGAGCAGTTCTTC. It codes for CASSLWAGTSSYNEQFF. The V and J genes are TRBV7-9 and TRBJ2-1; a possible D gene is TRBD2 (6 bases). Looked up from germline, CDR1 is SEHNR and CDR2 is FQNEAQ (reference sequence). Trimming shortened V by 2 bases and J by 0 bases, and 14 bases separated the two germline ends. The CDR3 runs 17 residues.

This clonotype was recorded at least ten times. The chain joins TRBV18 to TRBJ1-1; D ambiguous. The germline gives CDR1 KGHSH, CDR2 LQKENI. Deletions cut 1 base from V and 0 bases from J, with 6 bases between. CDR3 length: 14 amino acids. This CDR3 reads CASSPQGLNTEAFF. CDR3 sequence (DNA): TGTGCCAGCTCACCACAGGGCCTGAACACTGAAGCTTTCTTT.

The table lists this clonotype with many counts. CDR3 in amino acids: CASSPSTTMGDYGYTF. The CDR3, as DNA: TGTGCCAGCAGCCCCTCAACGACAATGGGAGACTATGGCTACACCTTC. V gene TRBV7-3 combines with J gene TRBJ1-2; D gene uncertain. The CDR3 has 16 residues. Germline lookup yields CDR1 SGHTA and CDR2 FQGTGA. V lost 5 bases to trimming and J lost 3 bases, with 19 bases between them.

This clonotype was picked up many times. The chain links TRBV24-1 to TRBJ2-5; TRBD1 agrees at 7 bases. The CDR3 runs 15 residues. Germline V gene data show CDR1 as KGHDR and CDR2 as SFDVKD. The trim removed 9 bases at V and 9 bases at J, leaving 18 bases unmatched. The CDR3 protein is CATGTGPLAQGPQYF. DNA of the CDR3: TGTGCCACCGGGACCGGGCCCCTCGCACAGGGGCCCCAGTACTTC.

The gene calls are TRBV12-3 or TRBV12-4 and TRBJ1-2; D not resolved. This CDR3 spans 14 amino acids. With 4 bases removed from V and 2 bases from J, the gap between germline ends came to 11 bases. The CDR3 loop reads CASSSRHSNYGYTF. CDR3 nucleotides: TGTGCCAGCAGTTCCCGACACAGCAACTATGGCTACACCTTC.

The chain uses TRBV7-3 and TRBJ2-3; 11 positions match TRBD2. The CDR3 contains 16 residues. The ends lost 4 bases at V and 2 bases at J; junction bases unmatched: 5. CDR1 SGHTA and CDR2 FQGTGA come from the germline V gene. The DNA for the CDR3 is TGTGCCAGCAGCTCTCTAGCGGGAGGACTCACAGATACGCAGTATTTT. This encodes CASSSLAGGLTDTQYF.

This clonotype was observed many times. This sequence joins TRBV2 and TRBJ2-3, with 11 bases matching TRBD2. Unmatched junction bases numbered 15, after V lost 6 bases and J lost 4 bases. This CDR3 comprises 18 residues. The germline CDR1 and CDR2 sequences are SNHLY and FYNNEI. CDR3 DNA: TGTGCCAGCAGGGACGAGATTATAGCGGGGGGGATCGCAGATACGCAGTATTTT. Translated: CASRDEIIAGGIADTQYF.

This clonotype was observed a few times. The chain uses TRBV4-1 and TRBJ1-4; D is ambiguous. V lost 6 bases and J 6 bases, leaving 20 bases between the germline ends. Germline values: CDR1 MGHRA, CDR2 YSYEKL. The length of the CDR3 is 16 residues. CDR3: CASRLMRGRGDEKLFF. CDR3 sequence (DNA): TGCGCCAGCAGACTAATGCGGGGTCGCGGTGATGAAAAACTGTTTTTT.

The chain recombines TRBV5-6 with TRBJ1-2; D perhaps matches TRBD1 (5 bases). The V gene lost 0 bases and the J gene lost 8 bases, with 17 bases spanning the gap. CDR1 is SGHDT and CDR2 is YYEEEE in the germline V gene. CDR3 length equals 15 residues. The CDR3 region has the DNA TGTGCCAGCAGCTTGGAATGGGACCCCGTCAGGGGCTACACCTTC. Translated, it gives CASSLEWDPVRGYTF.

This clonotype was counted at least ten times. The rearrangement uses TRBV20-1 and TRBJ1-2, with TRBD1 matching over 10 bases. This CDR3 is built from 14 residues. V was clipped by 6 bases and J by 1 base; unmatched bases: 5. Germline CDR1 is DFQATT and CDR2 is SNEGSKA (reference sequence). The CDR3 DNA reads TGCAGTGCAAGACAGGGGGCCATTAACTATGGCTACACCTTC. It translates to CSARQGAINYGYTF.

This clonotype was counted only a few times. The chain couples TRBV7-3 to TRBJ2-1, with D unresolved. Germline CDR1 is SGHTA and CDR2 is FQGTGA. V gave up 2 bases and J gave up 8 bases, with 7 bases separating them. This CDR3 region has 12 residues. The CDR3 protein is CASSLRTDEQFF. CDR3 DNA: TGTGCCAGCAGCTTACGTACGGATGAGCAGTTCTTC. The complete variable domain, with remaining parts taken from reference TRBV7-3 and TRBJ2-1, reads GAGVSQTPSNKVTEKGKYVELRCDPISGHTALYWYRQSLGQGPEFLIYFQGTGAADDSGLPNDRFFAVRPEGSVSTLKIQRTERGDSAVYLCASSLRTDEQFFGPGTRLTVL.

This clonotype was counted ten times or more. This sequence joins TRBV6-5 and TRBJ1-6; no firm D call. The V end was cut by 2 bases, the J end by 0 bases, with 14 bases between. Per germline, CDR1 MNHEY and CDR2 SVGAGI. The CDR3 sequence is 18 residues long. CDR3 amino acids: CASSYRLDGSSYNSPLHF. CDR3 sequence (DNA): TGTGCCAGCAGTTACCGGCTTGACGGAAGCTCCTATAATTCACCCCTCCACTTT.

This clonotype occurred many times. The chain recombines TRBV7-6 with TRBJ1-1; 7 bases are a match to TRBD1. The CDR3 has 13 residues. Germline V CDR1 and CDR2: SGHVS, FNYEAQ. V was pared by 1 base and J by 12 bases, with 8 bases of the junction left unmatched. The CDR3 DNA is TGTGCCAGCAGCTTAGGAACAGGGGTTAAGACTTTCTTT. Translating it yields CASSLGTGVKTFF.

There are a few counts of this clonotype. This rearrangement joins TRBV5-1 to TRBJ2-2; tentatively, D is TRBD2 (5 bases). Germline loops: CDR1 SGHRS, CDR2 YFSETQ. Trimming removed 4 bases at V and 4 bases at J, with 20 bases between. This CDR3 is built from 17 residues. CDR3 DNA: TGCGCCAGCAGCCGGCAAGTTTTGGAGGTCCCCACCGGGGAGCTGTTTTTT. It yields the protein CASSRQVLEVPTGELFF.

This clonotype showed up many times. The rearrangement uses TRBV28 and TRBJ1-3; D is uncertain. V was trimmed by 5 bases and J by 8 bases, leaving 7 bases between them. The CDR3 is 11 amino acids. CDR1 and CDR2 (germline): MDHEN, SYDVKM. The CDR3 here is CASSRGHTIYF. The CDR3 DNA is TGTGCCAGCAGTCGAGGACACACCATATATTTT.

This rearrangement joins TRBV12-3 or TRBV12-4 to TRBJ1-1; D unresolved. This CDR3 is built from 14 residues. V was clipped by 6 bases and J by 2 bases, with 13 bases between them. CDR3 bases: TGTGCCAGCAGCTTGTGGGGTGCTAACACTGAAGCTTTCTTT. The encoded protein is CASSLWGANTEAFF.

This clonotype was seen a handful of times. This chain uses TRBV6-4 with TRBJ1-2; D gene uncertain. Germline V gene lookup returns CDR1 MRHNA and CDR2 SNTAGT. The CDR3 spans 11 residues. Trimming stripped 0 bases from V and 5 bases from J, with 1 base between. CDR3 nucleotide sequence: TGTGCCAGCAGTGACTCGTATGGCTACACCTTC. It yields the protein CASSDSYGYTF.

This clonotype was found many times. This chain connects TRBV29-1 to TRBJ1-2, with D maybe TRBD1 (5 bases). The CDR3 contains 12 residues. The germline gives CDR1 SQVTM, CDR2 ANQGSEA. V was clipped by 3 bases and J by 1 base, with 6 bases between them. CDR3 sequence: CSVEDNNYGYTF. CDR3 DNA: TGCAGCGTTGAGGACAATAACTATGGCTACACCTTC.